Shown below are 12 T cell receptor beta chains from a single sample sequenced in a study of T-cell reconstitution after alpha-beta-depleted transplantation in children. The authors prepared the TCRbeta library with unique molecular identifiers. TCRdb reanalysed the PCR reads using MiXCR and keeps one entry per CDR3 protein. The sample shows 350,000 to 500,000 distinct CDR3 sequences, approximately 42% of them seen only once. The sequences come from PBMCs, collected before TCRalphabeta/CD19-depleted stem cell transplant. All receptors derive from a girl aged 2 to 10 with aplastic anemia, due to receive a stem cell transplant.

Here the CDR3 DNA reads TGCAGTGCTAGCGGGCAGGAATATGGCTACACCTTC. Its translation: CSASGQEYGYTF. This chain connects TRBV20-1 to TRBJ1-2; D is undetermined. CDR1 and CDR2 (germline): DFQATT, SNEGSKA (reference sequence). This CDR3 has 12 residues. With 3 bases removed from V and 5 bases from J, the gap between germline ends came to 10 bases.

The chain has TRBV7-2 and TRBJ2-7; TRBD1 might be the D (6 bases). Trimming took 4 bases from V and 4 from J, leaving 17 bases between them. This CDR3 has 15 amino acids. CDR1 is SGHTA and CDR2 is FQGNSA in the germline V gene. For the CDR3, the DNA is TGTGCCAGCAGCTGGGAACTTGGACAGTATTACGAGCAGTACTTC. Its translation: CASSWELGQYYEQYF.

This clonotype was detected a few times. The rearrangement links TRBV3-1 to TRBJ2-3, with D hard to call. With 2 bases removed from V and 4 bases from J, the gap between germline ends came to 4 bases. CDR3 length: 12 residues. Germline lookup yields CDR1 LGHDT and CDR2 YNNKEL (reference sequence). The CDR3: CASSQRADTQYF. Here the CDR3 DNA reads TGTGCCAGCAGCCAAAGAGCAGATACGCAGTATTTT.

The table lists this clonotype with a few counts. CDR3 in DNA: TGTGCCAGCAGCTGGGACAGGGAAGAGACCCAGTACTTC. Encoded protein: CASSWDREETQYF. J is TRBJ2-5 and V is TRBV7-6; 9 bases match TRBD1. The CDR3 is made up of 13 amino acids. Germline trimming cut 4 bases from V and 3 bases from J; bases unmatched to any gene: 0. Germline V CDR1 and CDR2: SGHVS, FNYEAQ.

This CDR3 reads CASSLILGEQFF. The CDR3 DNA reads as TGTGCCAGCAGCTTAATTCTGGGTGAGCAGTTCTTC. The chain has TRBV7-3 and TRBJ2-1; D call uncertain. The CDR3 is made up of 12 amino acids. Germline V lookup: CDR1 SGHTA, CDR2 FQGTGA. V lost 1 base to trimming and J lost 9 bases, with 7 bases between them.

This clonotype was detected ten times or more. The rearrangement joins TRBV12-3 or TRBV12-4 to TRBJ2-1, with 8 bases matching TRBD2. The CDR3 covers 16 residues. J lost 7 bases, V lost 3 bases, and 11 bases had no gene match. CDR3 bases: TGTGCCAGCAGTTTTGAGCTCAGCGGGAGTAGTAATGAGCAGTTCTTC. This gives the protein CASSFELSGSSNEQFF.

V usage is TRBV28 and J usage is TRBJ2-1, with D hard to call. Germline V gives CDR1 MDHEN, CDR2 SYDVKM. V lost 9 bases and J lost 0, with 12 bases in between. The CDR3 totals 14 residues. Written as DNA, the CDR3 is TGTGCCAGTTTTCCTCAGAGCTCCTACAATGAGCAGTTCTTC. As protein: CASFPQSSYNEQFF.

The chain recombines TRBV5-1 with TRBJ2-6; maybe TRBD2 (5 bases). The CDR3 sequence is 19 residues long. From germline, CDR1 is SGHRS and CDR2 YFSETQ. V shed 0 bases and J shed 0 bases, with 16 bases lying between them. The CDR3 DNA follows: TGCGCCAGCAGCTTGGACGGAGGCGGAATTGGCTCTGGGGCCAACGTCCTGACTTTC. Its translation: CASSLDGGGIGSGANVLTF.

This clonotype showed up just a few times. The V gene is TRBV5-4, the J gene TRBJ2-7; 13 bases line up with TRBD2. Germline loops: CDR1 SGHNT, CDR2 YYREEE (reference sequence). V lost 4 bases to trimming and J lost 0 bases; unmatched junction nucleotides: 1. This CDR3 has 15 residues. The CDR3 loop is CASSRTSGSSYEQYF. In DNA, the CDR3 is TGTGCCAGCAGCCGGACTAGCGGGAGCTCCTACGAGCAGTACTTC. Combining the CDR3 with reference TRBV5-4 and TRBJ2-7 gives the whole variable domain ETGVTQSPTHLIKTRGQQVTLRCSSQSGHNTVSWYQQALGQGPQFIFQYYREEENGRGNFPPRFSGLQFPNYSSELNVNALELDDSALYLCASSRTSGSSYEQYFGPGTRLTVT.

The chain carries TRBV12-3 or TRBV12-4 and TRBJ2-5, with TRBD1 matching over 8 bases. This CDR3 contains 16 residues. V lost 8 bases and J lost 2; bases outside the gene matches: 13. The CDR3 DNA follows: TGTGCCAGCTCCAGGGGGGACAGGATGGCACAAGAGACCCAGTACTTC. Its protein product is CASSRGDRMAQETQYF.

The chain uses TRBV18 and TRBJ1-3; D gene unclear. From germline, CDR1 is KGHSH and CDR2 LQKENI. The CDR3 totals 14 residues. V was pared by 1 base and J by 0 bases, with 4 bases between. CDR3 sequence (DNA): TGTGCCAGCTCACCACAGGACTCTGGAAACACCATATATTTT. Protein product: CASSPQDSGNTIYF.

To note about this clonotype: Since a much larger clone is just one base distant, this may be a read error. V and J are TRBV12-3 or TRBV12-4 and TRBJ1-1, with D maybe TRBD1 (5 bases). The CDR3 has 16 amino acids. The CDR3 sequence is CTSSLVFGPRGTEAFF. In nucleotides, the CDR3 is TGTACCAGCAGTTTGGTATTCGGACCCCGGGGGACTGAAGCTTTCTTT.